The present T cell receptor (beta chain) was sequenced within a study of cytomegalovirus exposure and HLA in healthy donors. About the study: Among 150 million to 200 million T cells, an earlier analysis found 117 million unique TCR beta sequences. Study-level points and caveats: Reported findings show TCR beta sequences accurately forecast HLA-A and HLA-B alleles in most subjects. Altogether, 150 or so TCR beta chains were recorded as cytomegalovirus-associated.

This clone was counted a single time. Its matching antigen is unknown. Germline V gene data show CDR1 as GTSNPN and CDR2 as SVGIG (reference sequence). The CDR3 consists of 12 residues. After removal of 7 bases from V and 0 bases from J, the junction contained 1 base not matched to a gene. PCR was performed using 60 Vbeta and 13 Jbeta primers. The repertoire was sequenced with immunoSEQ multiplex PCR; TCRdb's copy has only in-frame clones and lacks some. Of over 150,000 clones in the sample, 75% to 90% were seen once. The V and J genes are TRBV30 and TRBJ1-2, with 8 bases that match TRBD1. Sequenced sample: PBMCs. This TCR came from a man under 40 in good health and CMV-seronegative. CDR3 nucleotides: TGTGCCTTGACAGGGGCTAACTATGGCTACACCTTC. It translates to CALTGANYGYTF.